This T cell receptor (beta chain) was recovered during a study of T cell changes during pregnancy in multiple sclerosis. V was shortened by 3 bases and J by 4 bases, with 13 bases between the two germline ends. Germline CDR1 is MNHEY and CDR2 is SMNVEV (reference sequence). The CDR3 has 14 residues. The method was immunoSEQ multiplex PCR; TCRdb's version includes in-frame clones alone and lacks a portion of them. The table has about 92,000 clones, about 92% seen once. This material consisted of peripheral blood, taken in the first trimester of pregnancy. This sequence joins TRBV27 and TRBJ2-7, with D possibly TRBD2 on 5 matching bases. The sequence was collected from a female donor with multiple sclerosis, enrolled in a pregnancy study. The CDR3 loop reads CASSLLAGSYEQYF. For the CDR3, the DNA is TGTGCCAGCAGTTTGCTAGCTGGGTCTTACGAGCAGTACTTC.